This T cell receptor (beta chain) emerged from a study of blood T cell repertoires in COVID-19. The CDR3 spans 14 residues. The germline V gene has CDR1 MNHGY and CDR2 SVAAGI. Trimming took 0 bases from V and 7 from J, leaving 7 bases between them. Generated by immunoSEQ multiplex PCR, the TCRdb table keeps only in-frame clones and is missing some. This sample yields around 140,000 clones, of which roughly 84% are seen a single time; 1.4% to 1.5% belongs to the top ten. The sequenced material came from peripheral blood. The sequence was obtained from a man aged 55 to 70 with acute or convalescent COVID-19. This chain joins TRBV6-9 and TRBJ1-6, with D unclear. CDR3 sequence (DNA): TGTGCCAGCAGTTATTCGACACAGAATTCACCCCTCCACTTT. As protein: CASSYSTQNSPLHF.